The 10 T cell receptor beta chains presented below share a single source sample, sequenced in a study of T cells after yellow fever vaccination. TCRdb redid the calling of the 5' RACE reads with MiXCR, one entry per CDR3 protein. The sample yields fewer than 450,000 distinct CDR3 sequences, roughly 7.5% seen once. The specimen comprised PBMCs, sampled about 49 days after the first yellow fever vaccination. All receptors derive from a man younger than 30 who received the YFV17D yellow fever vaccine.

The rearrangement uses TRBV24-1 and TRBJ1-5; D is unresolved. Germline loops: CDR1 KGHDR, CDR2 SFDVKD. CDR3 length: 12 amino acids. V lost 3 bases and J 6 bases, leaving 5 bases between the germline ends. As DNA, the CDR3 is TGTGCCACCAGTGATCCAGGTCAGCCCCAGCATTTT. The encoded protein is CATSDPGQPQHF.

CDR3 bases: TGCGCCAGCAAGGGGCCTACCTCCTACAATGAGCAGTTCTTC. Translated: CASKGPTSYNEQFF. The chain carries TRBV5-1 and TRBJ2-1, with a tentative D call TRBD1 (5 bases). CDR1 is SGHRS, CDR2 YFSETQ, per germline. Trimming took 6 bases from V and 0 from J, leaving 10 bases between them. The CDR3 runs 14 residues.

The V and J genes are TRBV29-1 and TRBJ2-7; possible D gene TRBD1, 5 bases. From germline, CDR1 is SQVTM and CDR2 ANQGSEA. V was trimmed by 5 bases and J by 5 bases, leaving 16 bases between them. This CDR3 region has 13 residues. The CDR3 region is CSVSTRGRDEQYV. In DNA, the CDR3 is TGCAGCGTTTCAACAAGGGGCAGGGACGAGCAGTACGTC.

This clonotype turned up a few times. This rearrangement joins TRBV5-4 to TRBJ2-5; D possibly corresponds to TRBD1 (5 bases). The germline gives CDR1 SGHNT, CDR2 YYREEE (reference sequence). Deletions cut 0 bases from V and 0 bases from J, with 6 bases between. This CDR3 spans 14 amino acids. CDR3 sequence: CASSLARDQETQYF. CDR3 sequence (DNA): TGTGCCAGCAGCTTGGCCAGGGACCAAGAGACCCAGTACTTC. The full variable domain, completed using reference TRBV5-4 and TRBJ2-5, is ETGVTQSPTHLIKTRGQQVTLRCSSQSGHNTVSWYQQALGQGPQFIFQYYREEENGRGNFPPRFSGLQFPNYSSELNVNALELDDSALYLCASSLARDQETQYFGPGTRLLVL.

The gene calls are TRBV5-1 and TRBJ2-3; D is possibly TRBD1 or TRBD2 (5 bases each). The CDR3 covers 16 residues. The germline V gene has CDR1 SGHRS and CDR2 YFSETQ. Trimming removed 4 bases from V and 6 bases from J, with 21 bases in between. The DNA for the CDR3 is TGCGCCAGCAGCCTCCGCCAGACGGGGCAGATTGATACGCAGTATTTT. Translating gives CASSLRQTGQIDTQYF.

This clonotype has more than one count but fewer than ten. The chain is built from TRBV29-1 and TRBJ2-7; D gene uncertain. V lost 7 bases to trimming and J lost 3 bases, with 10 bases between them. Germline-derived CDR1 and CDR2 are SQVTM and ANQGSEA. The CDR3 length is 11 residues. CDR3 nucleotides: TGCAGCGCCACAACATACTACGAGCAGTACTTC. This sequence encodes CSATTYYEQYF.

The rearrangement links TRBV5-1 to TRBJ2-2; TRBD2 might be the D (5 bases). The CDR3 is 16 residues long. Trimming removed 5 bases from V and 0 bases from J, with 14 bases in between. Germline loops: CDR1 SGHRS, CDR2 YFSETQ. This CDR3 is CASRDLSGSNTGELFF. The CDR3 nucleotides read TGCGCCAGCAGGGACCTGAGCGGATCGAACACCGGGGAGCTGTTTTTT.

The CDR3 sequence: CASSSTDSFPYEQYF. As DNA, the CDR3 is TGTGCCAGCAGCTCCACGGACAGTTTCCCCTACGAGCAGTACTTC. This chain uses TRBV7-2 with TRBJ2-7; D perhaps matches TRBD1 (6 bases). The germline gives CDR1 SGHTA, CDR2 FQGNSA. CDR3 length: 15 amino acids. V was clipped by 4 bases and J by 2 bases, with 15 bases between them.

This clonotype has a handful of counts. The chain links TRBV5-6 to TRBJ1-4; D remains unclear. Germline CDR1 reads SGHDT; CDR2 reads YYEEEE. The CDR3 extends over 12 amino acids. V was cut by 7 bases and J by 6 bases, with 10 bases left in between. Here the CDR3 reads CASGLIDEKLFF. DNA of the CDR3: TGTGCCAGCGGACTGATAGATGAAAAACTGTTTTTT. The full variable domain, completed using reference TRBV5-6 and TRBJ1-4, is DAGVTQSPTHLIKTRGQQVTLRCSPKSGHDTVSWYQQALGQGPQFIFQYYEEEERQRGNFPDRFSGHQFPNYSSELNVNALLLGDSALYLCASGLIDEKLFFGSGTQLSVL.

This clonotype appeared a few times. V and J are TRBV7-2 and TRBJ2-7, with D possibly being TRBD2 (5 bases). The germline CDR1 and CDR2 sequences are SGHTA and FQGNSA. Trimming pared 1 base from V and 2 bases from J, leaving 9 bases between. The CDR3 sequence is 14 residues long. The CDR3 protein is CASSLDPGTYEQYF. In DNA form, the CDR3 reads TGTGCCAGCAGCTTAGACCCCGGGACCTACGAGCAGTACTTC.